This T cell receptor beta chain is from a study of T cell responses to AZD1222 COVID-19 vaccine. The study, taken as a whole, reports: Baseline testing showed seropositivity in only a handful of AZD1222 recipients.

The repertoire was sequenced with immunoSEQ multiplex PCR; TCRdb's copy has only in-frame clones and lacks some. The data show 110,000 to 150,000 clones, 85% to 95% seen once. As regards this clone: Its specificity is not known.

The receptor's source is an adult in good health. The source was peripheral blood, collected on day 0 of AZD1222 vaccination.

The CDR3 spells CASSLRAYGQPQHF. CDR3 DNA sequence: TGCGCCAGCAGCTTACGGGCTTACGGGCAGCCCCAGCATTTT. The rearrangement links TRBV4-1 to TRBJ1-5; D unresolved. Trimming cost V 5 bases and J 7 bases, with 15 bases left between them. The length of the CDR3 is 14 residues. Germline lookup yields CDR1 MGHRA and CDR2 YSYEKL.